Below are 3 T cell receptor beta chains sequenced from a single sample in a study of blood T cell repertoires in COVID-19. Data came from immunoSEQ multiplex PCR; TCRdb stores just in-frame clones and leaves some out. The data show 150,000 to 200,000 clones, 65% to 85% seen once. Sequencing was done on a sample of peripheral blood. The source of these receptors is a man in his fifties or sixties with active or convalescent COVID-19.

The chain is built from TRBV10-3 and TRBJ1-5; 7 bases agree with TRBD1. From germline, CDR1 is ENHRY and CDR2 SYGVKD. J lost 1 base, V lost 5 bases, and 2 bases had no gene match. This CDR3 comprises 14 residues. In nucleotides, the CDR3 is TGTGCCATCAGTACAGGGGTGAGCAATCAGCCCCAGCATTTT. This codes for CAISTGVSNQPQHF.

The chain joins TRBV6-1 to TRBJ1-6, with 7 bases identical to TRBD1. Germline V lookup: CDR1 MNHNS, CDR2 SASEGT. CDR3 size: 15 residues. The trim removed 2 bases at V and 6 bases at J, leaving 4 bases unmatched. Here the CDR3 DNA reads TGTGCCAGCAGTGAACTGGGACAGCGTAATTCACCCCTCCACTTT. Translating it yields CASSELGQRNSPLHF.

The chain employs TRBV5-4 and TRBJ2-2, with 9 nucleotides matching TRBD2. The CDR3 length is 17 residues. J lost 4 bases, V lost 3 bases, and 10 bases had no gene match. The germline CDR1 and CDR2 sequences are SGHNT and YYREEE (reference sequence). The CDR3 here is CASSSPRGGGGTGELFF. CDR3 coding DNA: TGTGCCAGCAGCTCCCCTCGGGGCGGGGGGGGCACCGGGGAGCTGTTTTTT.